The 32 T cell receptor beta chains in this list originate from one sample, sequenced in a study of shared clonotypes between healthy human individuals. Repertoires were generated with immunoSEQ multiplex PCR, while TCRdb's copy carries only in-frame clones and drops some. The table includes 2 million to 2.5 million clones, almost 96% detected once. Specimen: naive CD4+ T cells sorted from blood. Specified subset: CD45RA+ positively selected. The receptors shown here come from a man between 18 and 35 years old in good health.

The table lists this clone with a few counts. V and J are TRBV7-2 and TRBJ2-1; D uncertain. The V end was cut by 5 bases, the J end by 10 bases, with 9 bases between. The CDR3 sequence is 11 residues long. CDR1 SGHTA and CDR2 FQGNSA come from the germline V gene. CDR3 in amino acids: CASSPLGEQFF. CDR3 DNA: TGTGCCAGCAGCCCCCTAGGGGAGCAGTTCTTC.

This sequence joins TRBV11-3 and TRBJ2-1; 10 bases are shared with TRBD2. CDR1 SGHNT and CDR2 YENEEA come from the germline V gene. The CDR3 runs to 15 residues. Losses at the gene ends were 1 base for V and 6 bases for J; bases not matched to a gene: 3. CDR3 bases: TGTGCCAGCAGCTTAGGTGGGACTAGCGTCAATGAGCAGTTCTTC. Protein: CASSLGGTSVNEQFF.

This rearrangement joins TRBV7-9 to TRBJ1-5, with 9 bases aligning to TRBD1. The V gene's germline CDR1 is SEHNR and CDR2 FQNEAQ (reference sequence). The CDR3 loop spans 13 amino acids. Trimming took 6 bases from V and 4 from J; bases not matched to a gene: 1. The CDR3 is CASRGTGNQPQHF. The CDR3 DNA sequence: TGTGCCAGCAGAGGGACAGGGAATCAGCCCCAGCATTTT.

Comments on this clone: Other DNA sequences from this sample encode an identical CDR3 as well. This chain uses TRBV30 with TRBJ2-7; either TRBD1 or TRBD2 may fit D (5 bases each). The CDR3 is 13 residues long. CDR1 is GTSNPN, CDR2 SVGIG, per germline (reference sequence). The ends were cut back, 2 bases at V and 3 bases at J, with 11 bases in the middle. The CDR3 protein is CAWSRDGYYEQYF. The CDR3 DNA follows: TGTGCCTGGAGTCGGGACGGATACTACGAGCAGTACTTC.

The chain has TRBV7-2 and TRBJ1-1, with 7 bases aligning to TRBD1. Germline CDR1 is SGHTA and CDR2 is FQGNSA. CDR3 length: 14 residues. V trimming: 5 bases; J trimming: 4 bases; junction bases outside the gene matches: 7. In DNA form, the CDR3 reads TGTGCCAGCAGCACTACAGGGGTCGCCACTGAAGCTTTCTTT. This codes for CASSTTGVATEAFF.

V and J are TRBV30 and TRBJ2-5; D is unclear. This CDR3 contains 13 residues. Trimming shortened V by 0 bases and J by 6 bases, and 11 bases separated the two germline ends. Per germline, CDR1 GTSNPN and CDR2 SVGIG (reference sequence). DNA for the CDR3: TGTGCCTGGAGTGTAGCGCTAGTGAAGACCCAGTACTTC. Its protein is CAWSVALVKTQYF.

The chain links TRBV14 to TRBJ2-7, with TRBD1 as a possible D gene (6 bases). Trimming pared 4 bases from V and 0 bases from J, leaving 19 bases between. The germline CDR1 and CDR2 sequences are SGHDN and FVKESK. The CDR3 is 17 amino acids. The CDR3 region has the DNA TGTGCCAGCAGCCTTCGGACAGCACGAAGAAGCTCCTACGAGCAGTACTTC. Translation: CASSLRTARRSSYEQYF. Filled out from reference TRBV14 and TRBJ2-7, the complete variable domain reads EAGVTQFPSHSVIEKGQTVTLRCDPISGHDNLYWYRRVMGKEIKFLLHFVKESKQDESGMPNNRFLAERTGGTYSTLKVQPAELEDSGVYFCASSLRTARRSSYEQYFGPGTRLTVT.

The V and J genes are TRBV15 and TRBJ2-5; possibly TRBD1 or TRBD2 for D (5 bases each). CDR1 and CDR2 from the germline V gene are LNHNV and YYDKDF (reference sequence). Trimming left V 6 bases short and J 6 bases short, with 14 bases between. CDR3 size: 13 residues. The CDR3 spells CATRTGTSQTQYF. The CDR3 DNA follows: TGTGCCACCAGAACGGGGACGTCACAGACCCAGTACTTC.

This clone was detected only once. The chain recombines TRBV4-3 with TRBJ2-7; no reliable D call. Deletions cut 1 base from V and 2 bases from J, with 12 bases between. This CDR3 is 15 amino acids long. Germline CDR1 is LGHNA and CDR2 is YSLEER. The CDR3 DNA is TGCGCCAGCAGCCAAGCAATAGGGCTCACCTACGAGCAGTACTTC. It translates to CASSQAIGLTYEQYF.

The chain is built from TRBV28 and TRBJ2-2; weak D call: TRBD1 (5 bases). The germline CDR1 and CDR2 sequences are MDHEN and SYDVKM. Trimming pared 7 bases from V and 5 bases from J, leaving 11 bases between. The CDR3 has 13 amino acids. The chain's CDR3 is CASNQGKTGELFF. CDR3 coding DNA: TGTGCCAGCAACCAGGGAAAAACCGGGGAGCTGTTTTTT.

This chain connects TRBV30 to TRBJ2-2, with D perhaps TRBD2 (5 bases). CDR1 is GTSNPN, CDR2 SVGIG, per germline (reference sequence). Deletions cut 5 bases from V and 2 bases from J, with 12 bases between. This CDR3 has 14 amino acids. The CDR3 here is CAWLPGLNTGELFF. In DNA, the CDR3 is TGTGCCTGGCTGCCCGGACTTAACACCGGGGAGCTGTTTTTT.

This chain links TRBV7-2 with TRBJ2-6, with 8 bases matching TRBD2. Per germline, CDR1 SGHTA and CDR2 FQGNSA. V dropped 4 bases and J dropped 0; count of bases not matched to a gene: 8. This CDR3 region has 18 residues. The CDR3 reads CASSSGLAGGSGANVLTF. The DNA for the CDR3 is TGTGCCAGCAGCTCCGGACTAGCCGGAGGCTCTGGGGCCAACGTCCTGACTTTC. Full variable domain (outside the CDR3, taken from reference TRBV7-2 and TRBJ2-6): GAGVSQSPSNKVTEKGKDVELRCDPISGHTALYWYRQSLGQGLEFLIYFQGNSAPDKSGLPSDRFSAERTGGSVSTLTIQRTQQEDSAVYLCASSSGLAGGSGANVLTFGAGSRLTVL.

The gene calls are TRBV10-3 and TRBJ1-2; D ambiguous. V dropped 10 bases and J dropped 5 bases, with 11 bases sitting between them. Germline assignment: CDR1 ENHRY and CDR2 SYGVKD. This CDR3 region has 11 residues. CDR3 nucleotides: TGTGCCAGTCGCCAGGAGTATGGCTACACCTTC. Amino acids: CASRQEYGYTF.

The chain has TRBV7-2 and TRBJ1-6; D call uncertain. There are 12 residues in the CDR3. CDR1 is SGHTA, CDR2 FQGNSA, per germline. Deletions cut 5 bases from V and 6 bases from J, with 5 bases between. CDR3 coding DNA: TGTGCCAGCAGCCGCCCTAATTCACCCCTCCACTTT. Its protein product is CASSRPNSPLHF.

The J gene is TRBJ1-1, the V gene TRBV14, with D hard to call. CDR1 is SGHDN, CDR2 FVKESK, per germline. This CDR3 comprises 13 residues. V was cut by 0 bases and J by 3 bases, with 5 bases left in between. The CDR3 DNA is TGTGCCAGCAGCCAAGACTGGCACACTGAAGCTTTCTTT. Protein sequence: CASSQDWHTEAFF.

The V gene is TRBV15, the J gene TRBJ2-1, with TRBD2 matching 10 bases. CDR1 and CDR2 from the germline V gene are LNHNV and YYDKDF (reference sequence). J lost 4 bases, V lost 0 bases, and 6 bases had no gene match. CDR3 length equals 17 residues. CDR3 bases: TGTGCCACCAGCAGAGAAACTAGCGGGAAGGAGTACAATGAGCAGTTCTTC. This translates into CATSRETSGKEYNEQFF.

The chain combines TRBV18 with TRBJ2-3; TRBD2 matches 11 bases. The CDR3 is 17 residues long. After removal of 4 bases from V and 5 bases from J, the junction contained 11 bases not matched to a gene. Looked up from germline, CDR1 is KGHSH and CDR2 is LQKENI. Written as DNA, the CDR3 is TGTGCCAGCTCACTAACGCCCCTAGCGGGAGGCGTAGATACGCAGTATTTT. Protein: CASSLTPLAGGVDTQYF.

This chain links TRBV7-2 with TRBJ1-4; D gene ambiguous. V shed 4 bases and J shed 8 bases, with 17 bases lying between them. This CDR3 spans 15 amino acids. Germline-derived CDR1 and CDR2 are SGHTA and FQGNSA. CDR3 loop: CASSSQLVGNEKLFF. The CDR3 nucleotides read TGTGCCAGCAGCTCACAGCTAGTGGGGAACGAAAAACTGTTTTTT.

This clone was detected a few times. The chain carries TRBV30 and TRBJ1-2; no firm D call. Germline CDR1 is GTSNPN and CDR2 is SVGIG (reference sequence). The CDR3 totals 15 residues. V was clipped by 3 bases and J by 4 bases, with 18 bases between them. The CDR3 DNA reads TGTGCCTGGAGCCCCCCCGGTTCTTCGTCCTATGGCTACACCTTC. This encodes CAWSPPGSSSYGYTF.

This chain joins TRBV19 and TRBJ2-7; 8 bases are shared with TRBD1. With V trimmed by 7 bases and J by 2 bases, 10 bases remained unmatched. This CDR3 is built from 15 residues. Germline V gene data show CDR1 as LNHDA and CDR2 as SQIVND (reference sequence). This chain's CDR3 is CASTLSGTGAYEQYF. The CDR3 region has the DNA TGTGCCAGTACTCTATCCGGGACAGGAGCCTACGAGCAGTACTTC. Supplemented by reference TRBV19 and TRBJ2-7, the full variable domain reads DGGITQSPKYLFRKEGQNVTLSCEQNLNHDAMYWYRQDPGQGLRLIYYSQIVNDFQKGDIAEGYSVSREKKESFPLTVTSAQKNPTAFYLCASTLSGTGAYEQYFGPGTRLTVT.

This chain connects TRBV19 to TRBJ1-6; TRBD1 matches 7 bases. The CDR3 is made up of 17 amino acids. Germline V gene sequence: CDR1 LNHDA, CDR2 SQIVND (reference sequence). The J segment lost 5 bases and the V segment lost 4 bases, leaving 11 bases of the junction unmatched. The CDR3 loop reads CASSKGTAKNHNSPLHF. In nucleotides, the CDR3 is TGTGCCAGTAGTAAGGGGACAGCTAAAAACCATAATTCACCCCTCCACTTT.

The V and J genes are TRBV2 and TRBJ2-3, with 12 bases that match TRBD2. Germline CDR1 and CDR2: SNHLY and FYNNEI. The CDR3 is 17 amino acids. V trimming: 2 bases; J trimming: 8 bases; junction bases outside the gene matches: 11. CDR3 residues: CASSEMSTSGRKATQYF. As DNA, the CDR3 is TGTGCCAGCAGTGAAATGAGTACTAGCGGGAGGAAGGCTACGCAGTATTTT. Complete variable domain (other parts from reference TRBV2 and TRBJ2-3): EPEVTQTPSHQVTQMGQEVILRCVPISNHLYFYWYRQILGQKVEFLVSFYNNEISEKSEIFDDQFSVERPDGSNFTLKIRSTKLEDSAMYFCASSEMSTSGRKATQYFGPGTRLTVL.

The gene calls are TRBV7-9 and TRBJ2-2; perhaps TRBD1 as D (5 bases). The germline CDR1 and CDR2 sequences are SEHNR and FQNEAQ (reference sequence). The CDR3 length is 15 residues. Trimming cost V 1 base and J 1 base, with 7 bases left between them. The CDR3 coding sequence is TGTGCCAGCAGCTTAGGACAGCAGAACACCGGGGAGCTGTTTTTT. Translation gives CASSLGQQNTGELFF.

The genes are TRBV19 and TRBJ2-1; TRBD2 might be the D (7 bases). Germline CDR1 reads LNHDA; CDR2 reads SQIVND (reference sequence). V was cut by 6 bases and J by 4 bases, with 16 bases left in between. CDR3 size: 15 residues. CDR3 nucleotides: TGTGCCAGTAGCCGGGGGGCCCCTCTATACAATGAGCAGTTCTTC. It codes for CASSRGAPLYNEQFF.

A remark on this clone: Different DNA sequences within this sample yield the same CDR3. The chain employs TRBV18 and TRBJ1-6; maybe TRBD1 (5 bases). V was cut by 2 bases and J by 3 bases, with 5 bases left in between. CDR3 size: 14 residues. Germline values: CDR1 KGHSH, CDR2 LQKENI. The CDR3 is CASSPGGYNSPLHF. DNA of the CDR3: TGTGCCAGCTCACCAGGGGGCTATAATTCACCCCTCCACTTT.

The CDR3 sequence is CASSLQQRGIEAFF. CDR3 coding DNA: TGTGCCAGCAGCTTGCAACAGCGAGGAATTGAAGCTTTCTTT. The chain links TRBV5-6 to TRBJ1-1; D is uncertain. Deletions cut 1 base from V and 7 bases from J, with 14 bases between. CDR1 and CDR2 from the germline V gene are SGHDT and YYEEEE. The CDR3 is 14 residues long.

Worth noting for this clone: Mismatch with germline at one junction end may stem from a read error. J is TRBJ2-7 and V is TRBV9; D possibly matches TRBD1 or TRBD2 (5 bases each). Germline loops: CDR1 SGDLS, CDR2 YYNGEE. CDR3 length: 12 residues. The CDR3 here is CASSFSGAEQYF. CDR3 DNA sequence: TGCGCCAGCAGCTTCTCCGGGGCCGAGCAGTACTTC. Drawing the rest from reference TRBV9 and TRBJ2-7, the complete variable domain is DSGVTQTPKHLITATGQRVTLRCSPRSGDLSVYWYQQSLDQGLQFLIQYYNGEERAKGNILERFSAQQFPDLHSELNLSSLELGDSALYFCASSFSGAEQYFGPGTRLTVT.

The chain uses TRBV19 and TRBJ2-5; 8 bases are a match to TRBD2. The CDR3 is made up of 17 amino acids. Germline trimming cut 3 bases from V and 1 base from J; bases unmatched to any gene: 10. CDR1 is LNHDA, CDR2 SQIVND, per germline (reference sequence). The CDR3 protein is CASSMSRRGASQETQYF. Here the CDR3 DNA reads TGTGCCAGTAGTATGTCACGGCGGGGGGCCTCCCAAGAGACCCAGTACTTC.

J is TRBJ2-1 and V is TRBV11-2, with D uncertain. The V end was cut by 5 bases, the J end by 3 bases, with 11 bases between. This CDR3 region has 14 residues. Per germline, CDR1 SGHAT and CDR2 FQNNGV. CDR3 amino acids: CASSVMSGYNEQFF. CDR3 nucleotide sequence: TGTGCCAGCAGCGTCATGTCCGGCTACAATGAGCAGTTCTTC. The entire variable domain, with the rest obtained from reference TRBV11-2 and TRBJ2-1, is as follows: EAGVAQSPRYKIIEKRQSVAFWCNPISGHATLYWYQQILGQGPKLLIQFQNNGVVDDSQLPKDRFSAERLKGVDSTLKIQPAKLEDSAVYLCASSVMSGYNEQFFGPGTRLTVL.

J is TRBJ2-3 and V is TRBV4-3; 7 bases fit TRBD2. The V and J ends lost 3 bases and 8 bases, in that order; junction bases with no gene match: 8. The CDR3 spans 14 residues. Germline V lookup: CDR1 LGHNA, CDR2 YSLEER. As DNA, the CDR3 is TGCGCCAGCAGCCAGGTGCGGGAGAGGGGTACGCAGTATTTT. It translates to CASSQVRERGTQYF.

This sequence joins TRBV7-9 and TRBJ2-1; 8 nucleotides match TRBD2. J lost 3 bases, V lost 4 bases, and 5 bases had no gene match. This CDR3 spans 15 amino acids. Germline loops: CDR1 SEHNR, CDR2 FQNEAQ (reference sequence). DNA of the CDR3: TGTGCCAGCAGCTCTGAACGGGGGGGCTACAATGAGCAGTTCTTC. This encodes CASSSERGGYNEQFF.

The V and J genes are TRBV6-1 and TRBJ1-6; unclear D gene. Germline CDR1 reads MNHNS; CDR2 reads SASEGT. CDR3 length equals 15 residues. The V end lost 3 bases, the J end lost 3 bases, and 9 bases lay between the germline ends. This CDR3 reads CASSDKTYYNSPLHF. The CDR3 DNA reads TGTGCCAGCAGTGACAAGACATACTATAATTCACCCCTCCACTTT.